The present T cell receptor beta chain was sequenced within a study of T-cell reconstitution after alpha-beta-depleted transplantation in children. Findings and limits, study-wide: Reportedly, roughly two months post-transplant, alpha-beta T cells arose from several hundred expanded graft clones.

Molecular barcoding with unique molecular identifiers was used for the TCRbeta library. TCRdb passed the PCR reads through MiXCR, listing each CDR3 protein once. The sample consists of a few hundred thousand distinct CDR3 sequences, roughly 13% of them appearing once. Note on this clonotype: Antigen unknown.

Sequenced material: PBMCs, mostly from graft donor cells, taken 360 days after TCRalphabeta/CD19-depleted stem cell transplant. The TCR comes from a male patient younger than 18 who had a stem cell transplant for acute myeloid leukemia, so the T cells may come from the graft donor.

This CDR3 is CASRLPQIKREGRGETQYF. In DNA form, the CDR3 reads TGTGCCAGCAGACTGCCCCAAATTAAGCGGGAGGGCCGGGGGGAGACCCAGTACTTC. This chain uses TRBV28 with TRBJ2-5; 10 bases are a match to TRBD2. Germline V gene data show CDR1 as MDHEN and CDR2 as SYDVKM. J lost 5 bases, V lost 6 bases, and 21 bases had no gene match. This CDR3 is built from 19 residues.